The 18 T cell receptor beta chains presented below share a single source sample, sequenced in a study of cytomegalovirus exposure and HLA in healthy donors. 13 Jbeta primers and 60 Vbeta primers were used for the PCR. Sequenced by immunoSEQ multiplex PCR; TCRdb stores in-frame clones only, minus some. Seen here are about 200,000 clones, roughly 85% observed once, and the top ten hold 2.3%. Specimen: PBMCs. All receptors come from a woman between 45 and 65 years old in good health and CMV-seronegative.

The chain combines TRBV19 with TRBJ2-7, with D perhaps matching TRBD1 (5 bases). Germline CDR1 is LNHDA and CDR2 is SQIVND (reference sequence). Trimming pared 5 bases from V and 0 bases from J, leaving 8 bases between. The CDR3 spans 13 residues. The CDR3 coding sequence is TGTGCCAGTAGTCAGGGAAACTCCTACGAGCAGTACTTC. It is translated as CASSQGNSYEQYF.

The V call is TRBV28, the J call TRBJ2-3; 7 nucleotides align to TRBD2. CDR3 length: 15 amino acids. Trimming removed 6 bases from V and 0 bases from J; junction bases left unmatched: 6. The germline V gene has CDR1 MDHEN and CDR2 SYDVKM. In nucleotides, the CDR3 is TGTGCCAGCAGGCATAGCGGGCTGAGCACAGATACGCAGTATTTT. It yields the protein CASRHSGLSTDTQYF.

The CDR3 sequence is CASSPGLAGSTDTQYF. CDR3 DNA: TGTGCCAGCAGCCCGGGACTAGCGGGAAGCACAGATACGCAGTATTTT. This chain uses TRBV7-2 with TRBJ2-3, with TRBD2 identical over 13 bases. The CDR3 is made up of 16 amino acids. The V and J ends lost 5 bases and 0 bases, in that order; junction bases with no gene match: 2. CDR1 SGHTA and CDR2 FQGNSA come from the germline V gene.

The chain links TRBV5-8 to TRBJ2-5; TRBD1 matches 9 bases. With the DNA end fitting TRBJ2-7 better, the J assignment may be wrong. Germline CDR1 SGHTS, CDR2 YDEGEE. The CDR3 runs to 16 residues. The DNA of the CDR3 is TGTGCCAGCAGCTTGGTATGGGGGACAGGGATATACGAGCAGTACTTC. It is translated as CASSLVWGTGIYEQYF.

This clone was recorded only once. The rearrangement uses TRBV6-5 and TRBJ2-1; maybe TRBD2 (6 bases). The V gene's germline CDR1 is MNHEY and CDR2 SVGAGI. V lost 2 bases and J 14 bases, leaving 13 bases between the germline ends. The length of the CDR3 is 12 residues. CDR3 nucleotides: TGTGCCAGCAGTTACGGGGGGTGTAAGGAGTTCTTC. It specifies CASSYGGCKEFF.

The CDR3 here is CASSGIAALPPTDTQYF. The CDR3 DNA follows: TGTGCCAGCAGTGGCATAGCGGCCCTTCCCCCCACAGATACGCAGTATTTT. V gene TRBV6-1 combines with J gene TRBJ2-3; D perhaps matches TRBD2 (6 bases). Germline-derived CDR1 and CDR2 are MNHNS and SASEGT. The CDR3 covers 17 residues. Trimming pared 4 bases from V and 2 bases from J, leaving 19 bases between.

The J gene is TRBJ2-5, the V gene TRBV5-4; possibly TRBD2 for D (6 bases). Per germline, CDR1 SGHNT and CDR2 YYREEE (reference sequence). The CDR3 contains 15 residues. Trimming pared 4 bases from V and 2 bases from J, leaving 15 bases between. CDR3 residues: CASSGRTAPQETQYF. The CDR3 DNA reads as TGTGCCAGCAGCGGGAGGACGGCACCTCAAGAGACCCAGTACTTC.

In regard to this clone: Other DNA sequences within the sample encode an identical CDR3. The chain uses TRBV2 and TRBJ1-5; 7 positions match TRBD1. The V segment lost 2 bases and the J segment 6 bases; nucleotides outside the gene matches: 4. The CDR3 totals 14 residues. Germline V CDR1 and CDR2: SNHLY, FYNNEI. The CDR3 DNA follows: TGTGCCAGCAGTGAAAGGCAGGGGGGTCAGCCCCAGCATTTT. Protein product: CASSERQGGQPQHF.

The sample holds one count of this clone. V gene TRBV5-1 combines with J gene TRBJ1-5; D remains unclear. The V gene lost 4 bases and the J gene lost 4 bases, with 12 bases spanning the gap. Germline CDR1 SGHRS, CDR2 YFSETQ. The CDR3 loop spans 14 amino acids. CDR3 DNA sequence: TGCGCCAGCAGCGGAGGGTCGGAAAATCAGCCCCAGCATTTT. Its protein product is CASSGGSENQPQHF.

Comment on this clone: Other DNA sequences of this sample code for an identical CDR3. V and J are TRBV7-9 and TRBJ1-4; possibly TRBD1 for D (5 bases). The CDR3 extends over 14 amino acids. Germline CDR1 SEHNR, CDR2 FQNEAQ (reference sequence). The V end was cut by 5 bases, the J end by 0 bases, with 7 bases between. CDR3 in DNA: TGTGCCAGCAGCCCAGGGACAACTAATGAAAAACTGTTTTTT. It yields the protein CASSPGTTNEKLFF.

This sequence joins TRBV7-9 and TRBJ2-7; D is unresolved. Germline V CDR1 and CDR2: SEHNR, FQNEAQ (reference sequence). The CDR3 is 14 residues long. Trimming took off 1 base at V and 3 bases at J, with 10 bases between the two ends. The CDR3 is CASSLVSQFYEQYF. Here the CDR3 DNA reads TGTGCCAGCAGCTTAGTTTCCCAATTCTACGAGCAGTACTTC.

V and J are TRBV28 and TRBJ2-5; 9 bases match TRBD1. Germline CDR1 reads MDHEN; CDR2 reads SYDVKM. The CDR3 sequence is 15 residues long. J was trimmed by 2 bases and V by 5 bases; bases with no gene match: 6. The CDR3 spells CASSALGQGQETQYF. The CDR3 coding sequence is TGTGCCAGCAGTGCCTTAGGACAGGGGCAAGAGACCCAGTACTTC.

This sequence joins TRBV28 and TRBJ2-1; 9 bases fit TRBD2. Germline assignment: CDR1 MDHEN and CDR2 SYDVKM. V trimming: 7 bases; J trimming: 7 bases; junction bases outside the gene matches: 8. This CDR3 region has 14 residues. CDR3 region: CASTVRGLANEQFF. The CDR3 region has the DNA TGTGCCAGCACCGTCCGGGGACTAGCAAATGAGCAGTTCTTC.

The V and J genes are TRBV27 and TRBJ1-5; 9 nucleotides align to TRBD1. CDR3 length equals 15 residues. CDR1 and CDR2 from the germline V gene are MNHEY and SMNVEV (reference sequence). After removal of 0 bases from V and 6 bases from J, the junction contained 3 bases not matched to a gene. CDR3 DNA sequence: TGTGCCAGCAGTTTATCACAGGGGGCAGGTCAGCCCCAGCATTTT. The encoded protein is CASSLSQGAGQPQHF.

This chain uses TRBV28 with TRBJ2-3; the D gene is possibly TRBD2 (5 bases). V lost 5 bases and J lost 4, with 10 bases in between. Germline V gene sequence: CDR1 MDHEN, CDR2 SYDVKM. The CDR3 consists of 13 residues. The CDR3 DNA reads TGTGCCAGCAGTACCGGACTTCCAGATACGCAGTATTTT. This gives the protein CASSTGLPDTQYF.

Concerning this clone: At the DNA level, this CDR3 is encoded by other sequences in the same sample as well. CDR3 coding DNA: TGCGCCAGCAGCTTGACAGCTACTAATGAAAAACTGTTTTTT. Translating it yields CASSLTATNEKLFF. The rearrangement links TRBV5-1 to TRBJ1-4; no definite D call. The CDR3 sequence is 14 residues long. Per the germline V gene, CDR1 is SGHRS and CDR2 is YFSETQ. Trimming pared 1 base from V and 2 bases from J, leaving 6 bases between.

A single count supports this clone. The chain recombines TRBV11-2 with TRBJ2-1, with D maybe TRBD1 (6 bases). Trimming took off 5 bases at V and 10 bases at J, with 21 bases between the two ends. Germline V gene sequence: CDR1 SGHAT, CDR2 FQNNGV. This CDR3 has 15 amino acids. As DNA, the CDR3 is TGTGCCAGCAGCGAGCAAACCGGGACCAGGGGCGAGCAGTTCTTC. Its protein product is CASSEQTGTRGEQFF. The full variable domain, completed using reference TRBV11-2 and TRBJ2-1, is EAGVAQSPRYKIIEKRQSVAFWCNPISGHATLYWYQQILGQGPKLLIQFQNNGVVDDSQLPKDRFSAERLKGVDSTLKIQPAKLEDSAVYLCASSEQTGTRGEQFFGPGTRLTVL.

Here the CDR3 DNA reads TGTGCCAGCAGTTTATCTAGCGGAGAACCTTACAATGAGCAGTTCTTC. This translates into CASSLSSGEPYNEQFF. The rearrangement joins TRBV28 to TRBJ2-1, with TRBD2 identical over 7 bases. The junction had 7 bases not matched to a gene; V was cut back by 1 base and J by 4 bases. The CDR3 has 16 amino acids. CDR1 and CDR2 from the germline V gene are MDHEN and SYDVKM.